The rows below give T cell receptor beta chains drawn from one sample of a study of beta chain features in type 1 diabetes. Sequenced by immunoSEQ multiplex PCR; TCRdb stores in-frame clones only, minus some. The sample consists of approximately 380,000 clones, about 16% of them appearing once. The sample taken for sequencing was naive CD4+ T cells from blood. Source of these receptors: a woman under 30 in good health. The CDR3 runs from the conserved cysteine through the conserved F or W. The D gene is left open where the match is weak. The size field is filled for only some rows; it gives once, few, many or a size class.

CDR3 length: 14; D gene: TRBD1; V gene: TRBV19; J gene: TRBJ1-4; clone size: NA; CDR3 protein: CASSIRTGREKLFF; CDR3 DNA: TGTGCCAGTAGTATTCGGACAGGAAGAGAAAAACTGTTTTTT
CDR3 length: 15; D gene: TRBD1; V gene: TRBV13; J gene: TRBJ1-5; clone size: few; CDR3 protein: CASSFRGYSNQPQHF; CDR3 DNA: TGTGCCAGCAGCTTCAGGGGGTATAGCAATCAGCCCCAGCATTTT
CDR3 length: 15; D gene: TRBD2; V gene: TRBV5-1; J gene: TRBJ2-1; clone size: NA; CDR3 protein: CASSSGLAGAGEQFF; CDR3 DNA: TGCGCCAGCAGCTCGGGACTAGCGGGAGCGGGGGAGCAGTTCTTC
CDR3 length: 16; D gene: NA; V gene: TRBV29-1; J gene: TRBJ2-6; clone size: few; CDR3 protein: CSASFASDSGANVLTF; CDR3 DNA: TGCAGCGCATCATTTGCCTCAGACTCTGGGGCCAACGTCCTGACTTTC
CDR3 length: 13; D gene: TRBD1; V gene: TRBV5-1; J gene: TRBJ2-7; clone size: NA; CDR3 protein: CASRRTGGYEQYF; CDR3 DNA: TGCGCCAGCAGAAGGACAGGGGGCTACGAGCAGTACTTC
CDR3 length: 15; D gene: NA; V gene: TRBV18; J gene: TRBJ2-3; clone size: NA; CDR3 protein: CASSPPSPSTDTQYF; CDR3 DNA: TGTGCCAGCTCACCACCCTCCCCGAGCACAGATACGCAGTATTTT
CDR3 length: 12; D gene: NA; V gene: TRBV28; J gene: TRBJ2-5; clone size: few; CDR3 protein: CASNTQQETQYF; CDR3 DNA: TGTGCCAGCAACACACAGCAAGAGACCCAGTACTTC
CDR3 length: 12; D gene: TRBD2; V gene: TRBV29-1; J gene: TRBJ2-5; clone size: NA; CDR3 protein: CSARRGGETQYF; CDR3 DNA: TGCAGCGCTCGCCGGGGGGGAGAGACCCAGTACTTC
CDR3 length: 14; D gene: TRBD2; V gene: TRBV29-1; J gene: TRBJ2-1; clone size: NA; CDR3 protein: CSVPRTSGSNEQFF; CDR3 DNA: TGCAGCGTTCCCCGGACTAGCGGGAGCAATGAGCAGTTCTTC
CDR3 length: 14; D gene: NA; V gene: TRBV29-1; J gene: TRBJ2-2; clone size: few; CDR3 protein: CSVDDRLNTGELFF; CDR3 DNA: TGCAGCGTGGATGACAGGTTGAACACCGGGGAGCTGTTTTTT
CDR3 length: 15; D gene: NA; V gene: TRBV27; J gene: TRBJ2-1; clone size: few; CDR3 protein: CASSRDYNNYNEQFF; CDR3 DNA: TGTGCCAGCAGCCGAGACTACAACAACTACAATGAGCAGTTCTTC
CDR3 length: 11; D gene: NA; V gene: TRBV7-3; J gene: TRBJ2-1; clone size: few; CDR3 protein: CASSPGNEQFF; CDR3 DNA: TGTGCCAGCAGCCCGGGGAATGAGCAGTTCTTC
CDR3 length: 13; D gene: NA; V gene: TRBV4-1; J gene: TRBJ1-2; clone size: few; CDR3 protein: CASSHSGNYGYTF; CDR3 DNA: TGCGCCAGCAGCCACTCAGGAAACTATGGCTACACCTTC
CDR3 length: 13; D gene: NA; V gene: TRBV30; J gene: TRBJ1-3; clone size: NA; CDR3 protein: CAWDSRSGNTIYF; CDR3 DNA: TGTGCCTGGGACAGTCGCTCTGGAAACACCATATATTTT
CDR3 length: 13; D gene: TRBD2; V gene: TRBV6-1; J gene: TRBJ2-1; clone size: NA; CDR3 protein: CATEAGGYNEQFF; CDR3 DNA: TGTGCCACCGAAGCGGGAGGATACAATGAGCAGTTCTTC
CDR3 length: 11; D gene: NA; V gene: TRBV5-6; J gene: TRBJ2-5; clone size: NA; CDR3 protein: CASSSLQTQYF; CDR3 DNA: TGTGCCAGCAGCTCACTTCAGACCCAGTACTTC
CDR3 length: 13; D gene: TRBD1; V gene: TRBV30; J gene: TRBJ1-3; clone size: NA; CDR3 protein: CAWSRGDGNTIYF; CDR3 DNA: TGTGCCTGGAGCAGGGGGGACGGAAACACCATATATTTT
CDR3 length: 16; D gene: TRBD1; V gene: TRBV5-1; J gene: TRBJ2-5; clone size: NA; CDR3 protein: CASSERQGALGETQYF; CDR3 DNA: TGCGCCAGCAGCGAGAGACAGGGGGCCTTGGGAGAGACCCAGTACTTC
CDR3 length: 15; D gene: TRBD2; V gene: TRBV14; J gene: TRBJ2-7; clone size: few; CDR3 protein: CASSQLSGSGYEQYF; CDR3 DNA: TGTGCCAGCAGCCAACTAAGCGGGAGCGGCTACGAGCAGTACTTC
CDR3 length: 14; D gene: NA; V gene: TRBV5-1; J gene: TRBJ2-7; clone size: NA; CDR3 protein: CASSFSGVSYEQYF; CDR3 DNA: TGCGCCAGCAGCTTTTCAGGGGTTTCCTACGAGCAGTACTTC
CDR3 length: 15; D gene: NA; V gene: TRBV18; J gene: TRBJ2-1; clone size: few; CDR3 protein: CASSPQRAQYNEQFF; CDR3 DNA: TGTGCCAGCTCACCACAGAGAGCCCAATACAATGAGCAGTTCTTC
CDR3 length: 9; D gene: NA; V gene: TRBV20-1; J gene: TRBJ1-2; clone size: NA; CDR3 protein: CSTDYGYTF; CDR3 DNA: TGCAGTACGGACTATGGCTACACCTTC